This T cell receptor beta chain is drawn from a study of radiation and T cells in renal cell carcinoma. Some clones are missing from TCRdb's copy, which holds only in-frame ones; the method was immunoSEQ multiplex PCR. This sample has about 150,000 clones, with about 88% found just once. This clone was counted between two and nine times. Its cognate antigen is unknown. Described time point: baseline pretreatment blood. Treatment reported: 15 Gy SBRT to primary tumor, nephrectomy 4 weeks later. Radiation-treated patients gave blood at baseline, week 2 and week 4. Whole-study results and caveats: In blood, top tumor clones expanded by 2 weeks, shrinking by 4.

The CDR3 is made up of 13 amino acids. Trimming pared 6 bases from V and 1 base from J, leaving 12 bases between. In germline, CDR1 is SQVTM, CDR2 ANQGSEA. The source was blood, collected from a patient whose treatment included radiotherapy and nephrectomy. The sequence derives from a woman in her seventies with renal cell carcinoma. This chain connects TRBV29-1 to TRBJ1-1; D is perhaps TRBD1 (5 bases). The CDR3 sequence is CSVDRTGNTEAFF. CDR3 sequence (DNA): TGCAGCGTAGATAGAACAGGGAACACTGAAGCTTTCTTT. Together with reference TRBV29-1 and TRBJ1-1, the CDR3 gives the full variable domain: SAVISQKPSRDICQRGTSLTIQCQVDSQVTMMFWYRQQPGQSLTLIATANQGSEATYESGFVIDKFPISRPNLTFSTLTVSNMSPEDSSIYLCSVDRTGNTEAFFGQGTRLTVV.